These 23 T cell receptor beta chains share one sample of origin, sequenced in a study of T cell repertoires in cytomegalovirus infection. MiXCR, applied by TCRdb to the reads, yields one record per CDR3 protein. The sample holds about 180,000 distinct CDR3 sequences, roughly an eighth seen once. The sequenced sample was PBMCs. The receptors originated from a human donor in good health (CMV status not recorded). Some clones in this sample may be carry-over from other donors' samples.

The V gene is TRBV18, the J gene TRBJ2-3; D possibly matches TRBD1 or TRBD2 (6 bases each). This CDR3 comprises 16 residues. V was shortened by 3 bases and J by 2 bases, with 15 bases between the two germline ends. CDR1 and CDR2 (germline): KGHSH, LQKENI. The CDR3 DNA reads TGTGCCAGCTCACCCCTTGAGGGGGGATTCACAGATACGCAGTATTTT. Translated: CASSPLEGGFTDTQYF.

This clonotype was counted between two and nine times. The chain employs TRBV4-3 and TRBJ2-1, with 8 bases identical to TRBD1. V lost 2 bases, J lost 0 bases, and 3 bases stayed unmatched. The CDR3 has 16 amino acids. The germline V gene has CDR1 LGHNA and CDR2 YSLEER. DNA of the CDR3: TGCGCCAGCAGCCAATCTGGACAGGGCTCCTACAATGAGCAGTTCTTC. Translated: CASSQSGQGSYNEQFF.

This clonotype was recorded many times. V and J are TRBV7-9 and TRBJ1-6, with no clear D. This CDR3 comprises 15 residues. V was pared by 1 base and J by 7 bases, with 11 bases between. The germline V gene encodes CDR1 SEHNR and CDR2 FQNEAQ (reference sequence). CDR3 sequence reads: CASSLGSNENSPLHF. CDR3 coding DNA: TGTGCCAGCAGCTTAGGTTCGAATGAAAATTCACCCCTCCACTTT.

This clonotype has only a few counts. This rearrangement joins TRBV11-2 to TRBJ1-2, with unresolved D. The germline V and J ends were trimmed by 5 bases and 3 bases, with 19 bases remaining between them. In germline, CDR1 is SGHAT, CDR2 FQNNGV. The CDR3 extends over 16 amino acids. CDR3 residues: CASSKNPLGSYYGYTF. CDR3 bases: TGTGCCAGCAGCAAAAACCCCCTCGGGAGTTACTATGGCTACACCTTC.

This clonotype showed up many times. This chain's CDR3 is CASSLEAGGPEQFF. The DNA of the CDR3 is TGTGCCAGCAGCTTAGAAGCGGGAGGGCCTGAGCAGTTCTTC. This chain connects TRBV7-2 to TRBJ2-1, with 10 bases fitting TRBD2. The CDR3 loop spans 14 amino acids. The V segment lost 1 base and the J segment 9 bases; nucleotides outside the gene matches: 3. Germline CDR1 is SGHTA and CDR2 is FQGNSA. The entire variable domain, with the rest obtained from reference TRBV7-2 and TRBJ2-1, is as follows: GAGVSQSPSNKVTEKGKDVELRCDPISGHTALYWYRQSLGQGLEFLIYFQGNSAPDKSGLPSDRFSAERTGGSVSTLTIQRTQQEDSAVYLCASSLEAGGPEQFFGPGTRLTVL.

The V and J genes are TRBV24-1 and TRBJ1-1; D unclear. The germline gives CDR1 KGHDR, CDR2 SFDVKD. This CDR3 comprises 13 residues. V lost 3 bases, J lost 1 base, and 5 bases lay in between. The chain's CDR3 is CATSDGPNTEAFF. CDR3 nucleotide sequence: TGTGCCACCAGTGATGGCCCGAACACTGAAGCTTTCTTT.

Ten or more counts support this clonotype. This chain links TRBV11-2 with TRBJ2-1; a possible D gene is TRBD1 (5 bases). Deletions cut 5 bases from V and 2 bases from J, with 13 bases between. The CDR3 is 15 amino acids. Germline V gene lookup returns CDR1 SGHAT and CDR2 FQNNGV. The chain's CDR3 is CASSPYVGPYNEQFF. CDR3 in DNA: TGTGCCAGCAGCCCCTACGTGGGGCCCTACAATGAGCAGTTCTTC.

This sequence joins TRBV2 and TRBJ2-1, with D possibly being TRBD1 (5 bases). The CDR3 sequence is 11 residues long. CDR1 is SNHLY, CDR2 FYNNEI, per germline. Trimming cost V 10 bases and J 7 bases, with 11 bases left between them. Written as DNA, the CDR3 is TGTGCCATCCTGGGGCATAATGAGCAGTTCTTC. The encoded protein is CAILGHNEQFF.

Only a few counts were recorded for this clonotype. This chain uses TRBV12-3 or TRBV12-4 with TRBJ2-2; D is unclear. The CDR3 is made up of 15 amino acids. V lost 4 bases and J lost 2, with 11 bases in between. The CDR3 bases are TGTGCCAGCAGTTGGAGCTTCCCAAACACCGGGGAGCTGTTTTTT. It translates to CASSWSFPNTGELFF.

Ten or more counts support this clonotype. The rearrangement joins TRBV29-1 to TRBJ2-1, with 7 bases lining up with TRBD2. Germline CDR1 is SQVTM and CDR2 is ANQGSEA. The CDR3 length is 14 residues. J lost 3 bases, V lost 5 bases, and 7 bases had no gene match. CDR3 region: CSVTPRTSYNEQFF. CDR3 sequence (DNA): TGCAGCGTTACCCCCCGGACTAGCTACAATGAGCAGTTCTTC.

The rearrangement uses TRBV2 and TRBJ2-3; D uncertain. CDR1 and CDR2 from the germline V gene are SNHLY and FYNNEI. Trimming removed 0 bases at V and 3 bases at J, with 7 bases between. The CDR3 sequence is 14 residues long. CDR3 sequence: CASSEAQWTDTQYF. As DNA, the CDR3 is TGTGCCAGCAGTGAAGCCCAGTGGACAGATACGCAGTATTTT. Full variable domain (outside the CDR3, taken from reference TRBV2 and TRBJ2-3): EPEVTQTPSHQVTQMGQEVILRCVPISNHLYFYWYRQILGQKVEFLVSFYNNEISEKSEIFDDQFSVERPDGSNFTLKIRSTKLEDSAMYFCASSEAQWTDTQYFGPGTRLTVL.

The chain joins TRBV4-2 to TRBJ1-2, with 7 nucleotides matching TRBD1. The CDR3 has 16 residues. V lost 0 bases to trimming and J lost 8 bases; unmatched junction nucleotides: 12. Germline-derived CDR1 and CDR2 are LGHNA and YNFKEQ. DNA of the CDR3: TGTGCCAGCAGCCAAGACTACTGGGACAGCTTTTCGGGCTACACCTTC. This codes for CASSQDYWDSFSGYTF.

The chain joins TRBV25-1 to TRBJ2-7; D call uncertain. The CDR3 is 13 amino acids. Germline CDR1 is MGHDK and CDR2 is SYGVNS. The V end was cut by 2 bases, the J end by 2 bases, with 7 bases between. CDR3: CASSEPGPYEQYF. For the CDR3, the DNA is TGTGCCAGCAGTGAACCTGGGCCCTACGAGCAGTACTTC.

This clonotype occurred many times. This chain uses TRBV7-2 with TRBJ1-6, with 7 bases aligning to TRBD1. Germline loops: CDR1 SGHTA, CDR2 FQGNSA. The CDR3 is made up of 14 amino acids. V was pared by 6 bases and J by 13 bases, with 12 bases of the junction left unmatched. Here the CDR3 reads CASSKRRTGSPLHF. CDR3 DNA: TGTGCCAGCAGTAAAAGACGGACAGGATCGCCCCTCCACTTT.

The sample holds a few counts of this clonotype. The chain uses TRBV7-6 and TRBJ2-7; possibly TRBD1 or TRBD2 for D (5 bases each). Germline CDR1 and CDR2: SGHVS and FNYEAQ. This CDR3 has 13 amino acids. Trimming took off 11 bases at V and 0 bases at J, with 14 bases between the two ends. The CDR3 reads CALGGHISYEQYF. CDR3 nucleotides: TGTGCCCTTGGAGGACACATCTCCTACGAGCAGTACTTC.

This clonotype showed up just a few times. The chain is built from TRBV5-6 and TRBJ1-2, with no clear D. V lost 2 bases and J lost 8, with 10 bases in between. The germline CDR1 and CDR2 sequences are SGHDT and YYEEEE. This CDR3 spans 12 amino acids. CDR3 in amino acids: CASSLNNIGYTF. The DNA for the CDR3 is TGTGCCAGCAGCTTAAATAATATCGGCTACACCTTC. Drawing the rest from reference TRBV5-6 and TRBJ1-2, the complete variable domain is DAGVTQSPTHLIKTRGQQVTLRCSPKSGHDTVSWYQQALGQGPQFIFQYYEEEERQRGNFPDRFSGHQFPNYSSELNVNALLLGDSALYLCASSLNNIGYTFGSGTRLTVV.

J is TRBJ1-1 and V is TRBV12-5; 7 nucleotides line up with TRBD1. V lost 2 bases, J lost 1 base, and 1 base stayed unmatched. Germline V gives CDR1 LGHNT, CDR2 FRNRAP. The length of the CDR3 is 14 residues. The CDR3 sequence is CASGLYRGNTEAFF. The DNA of the CDR3 is TGTGCTAGTGGTTTGTACAGGGGGAACACTGAAGCTTTCTTT.

In this sample, this clonotype turned up a few times. The chain links TRBV20-1 to TRBJ2-7; 9 positions match TRBD1. Trimming took 2 bases from V and 2 from J; bases not matched to a gene: 16. Looked up from germline, CDR1 is DFQATT and CDR2 is SNEGSKA (reference sequence). CDR3 size: 18 residues. CDR3 coding DNA: TGCAGTGCTAGACCCCTAGAAGTCCCCGGGACAGGGACCTACGAGCAGTACTTC. Its translation: CSARPLEVPGTGTYEQYF.

This clonotype was counted between two and nine times. The chain combines TRBV11-2 with TRBJ1-6, with 7 bases that match TRBD1. The V segment lost 0 bases and the J segment 2 bases; nucleotides outside the gene matches: 7. The CDR3 runs 18 residues. CDR1 and CDR2 from the germline V gene are SGHAT and FQNNGV. CDR3 nucleotides: TGTGCCAGCAGCTTAGATCTCCGACAGGGAACCTATAATTCACCCCTCCACTTT. This translates into CASSLDLRQGTYNSPLHF.

The V gene is TRBV29-1, the J gene TRBJ2-5, with 9 bases that match TRBD2. Trimming took 2 bases from V and 2 from J; bases not matched to a gene: 3. The CDR3 runs to 14 residues. Germline CDR1 is SQVTM and CDR2 is ANQGSEA. The CDR3 reads CSVERLAGQETQYF. The CDR3 nucleotides are TGCAGCGTTGAAAGGCTAGCGGGGCAAGAGACCCAGTACTTC.

This clonotype was picked up a small number of times. The gene calls are TRBV20-1 and TRBJ1-3; D is undetermined. This CDR3 is 14 amino acids long. Germline loops: CDR1 DFQATT, CDR2 SNEGSKA (reference sequence). V shed 6 bases and J shed 3 bases, with 15 bases lying between them. This chain's CDR3 is CSAFDRAYGNTIYF. In DNA form, the CDR3 reads TGCAGTGCATTCGATCGGGCATATGGAAACACCATATATTTT.

This clonotype was observed many times. J is TRBJ2-1 and V is TRBV6-4; 12 bases fit TRBD2. With V trimmed by 0 bases and J by 6 bases, 0 bases remained unmatched. This CDR3 has 15 residues. Germline V gives CDR1 MRHNA, CDR2 SNTAGT. The CDR3 sequence: CASSDSGLAGNEQFF. DNA for the CDR3: TGTGCCAGCAGTGACTCGGGACTAGCGGGCAATGAGCAGTTCTTC.

This clonotype showed up many times. The chain couples TRBV7-2 to TRBJ2-2; no reliable D call. With 3 bases removed from V and 0 bases from J, the gap between germline ends came to 11 bases. This CDR3 is built from 16 residues. Per germline, CDR1 SGHTA and CDR2 FQGNSA. The CDR3 spells CASSFRQESNTGELFF. The CDR3 DNA sequence: TGTGCCAGCAGCTTCCGGCAGGAGTCGAACACCGGGGAGCTGTTTTTT.